This T cell receptor beta chain was observed in a study of T-cell memory formation after mild COVID-19. On this clonotype: Its antigen is as yet unknown.

TCRdb ran MiXCR on the 5' RACE reads and lists one entry per CDR3 protein. This sample has fewer than 500,000 distinct CDR3 sequences, with more than 20% found just once. Notes on the study in general: Clones that shrank (day 15 to 85) were balanced CD4/CD8, whereas later expanders leaned CD4+. Largely, contracting CD4+ clones fell within CM and EM, and contracting CD8+ clones within EMRA.

The sample was PBMCs or a T cell subset sorted from them (not recorded which). The origin of this receptor is an adult woman who had mild COVID-19 (a few samples of this study predate the infection). Cell type and time point are not known.

The CDR3 sequence is CASSLFSTGSFGYTF. DNA for the CDR3: TGTGCCAGCAGTTTATTCTCGACAGGGTCCTTTGGCTACACCTTC. V gene TRBV6-5 combines with J gene TRBJ1-2; 7 bases are a match to TRBD1. Germline CDR1 is MNHEY and CDR2 is SVGAGI. This CDR3 has 15 residues. V lost 4 bases and J lost 7; bases outside the gene matches: 12.